A single sample is the source of the 18 T cell receptor beta chains below, sequenced in a study of blood T cell repertoires in COVID-19. The repertoire was sequenced with immunoSEQ multiplex PCR; TCRdb's copy has only in-frame clones and lacks some. The sample shows 25,000 to 30,000 clones, roughly 90% of them seen only once. The material sequenced was peripheral blood. Every receptor here comes from a human donor in a cohort sampled during active COVID-19.

The CDR3 region has the DNA TGTGCCAGCAGCGTAGTGAAGGAGTGGCGGGGGATTTACACAGATACGCAGTATTTT. Translation: CASSVVKEWRGIYTDTQYF. The J gene is TRBJ2-3, the V gene TRBV9, with 7 bases aligning to TRBD2. Trimming at V came to 0 bases and at J to 2 bases, leaving 15 bases not matched to a gene. Germline V gene lookup returns CDR1 SGDLS and CDR2 YYNGEE. The length of the CDR3 is 19 residues.

The chain carries TRBV6-4 and TRBJ1-5; the D gene is possibly TRBD1 (6 bases). Germline V gene sequence: CDR1 MRHNA, CDR2 SNTAGT. Trimming cost V 9 bases and J 5 bases, with 17 bases left between them. CDR3 length: 14 amino acids. The CDR3 sequence: CASQLRGPDQPQHF. The DNA for the CDR3 is TGTGCCAGTCAACTGCGGGGGCCGGATCAGCCCCAGCATTTT.

In this sample, this clone turned up once. The J gene is TRBJ1-4, the V gene TRBV9; TRBD1 aligns across 7 bases. This CDR3 is built from 14 residues. The germline V gene encodes CDR1 SGDLS and CDR2 YYNGEE. V lost 3 bases and J lost 7; bases outside the gene matches: 6. The CDR3 nucleotides read TGTGCCAGCAGCGGGGACAGTGTTACTGAAAAACTGTTTTTT. Protein product: CASSGDSVTEKLFF. The full variable domain, its missing parts supplied by reference TRBV9 and TRBJ1-4, is DSGVTQTPKHLITATGQRVTLRCSPRSGDLSVYWYQQSLDQGLQFLIQYYNGEERAKGNILERFSAQQFPDLHSELNLSSLELGDSALYFCASSGDSVTEKLFFGSGTQLSVL.

V and J are TRBV19 and TRBJ2-6; TRBD1 might be the D (6 bases). Germline CDR1 LNHDA, CDR2 SQIVND (reference sequence). The CDR3 covers 17 residues. The V end lost 5 bases, the J end lost 0 bases, and 14 bases lay between the germline ends. The DNA for the CDR3 is TGTGCCAGTAGTTACAGGGCGAGGGACTCTGGGGCCAACGTCCTGACTTTC. This translates into CASSYRARDSGANVLTF.

The rearrangement uses TRBV7-8 and TRBJ2-1; tentative D call: TRBD1 (6 bases). CDR3 size: 16 residues. Germline V lookup: CDR1 SGHVS, CDR2 FQNEAQ. Trimming removed 6 bases from V and 1 base from J, with 16 bases in between. The CDR3 DNA is TGTGCCAGCAGGCCCGTGGGGGACACGTCCTACAATGAGCAGTTCTTC. It encodes CASRPVGDTSYNEQFF. Full variable domain (missing parts from reference TRBV7-8 and TRBJ2-1): GAGVSQSPRYKVAKRGQDVALRCDPISGHVSLFWYQQALGQGPEFLTYFQNEAQLDKSGLPSDRFFAERPEGSVSTLKIQRTQQEDSAVYLCASRPVGDTSYNEQFFGPGTRLTVL.

This sequence joins TRBV20-1 and TRBJ1-6; the D is unclear. The CDR3 loop spans 12 amino acids. V was clipped by 3 bases and J by 9 bases, with 9 bases between them. Germline V gene lookup returns CDR1 DFQATT and CDR2 SNEGSKA (reference sequence). CDR3 nucleotides: TGCAGTGCTAGTTTTTTCCGTTCACCCCTCCACTTT. Its protein product is CSASFFRSPLHF.

The table lists this clone with a count of one. This chain links TRBV9 with TRBJ2-2, with 8 positions matching TRBD1. This CDR3 spans 14 amino acids. Germline trimming cut 7 bases from V and 7 bases from J; bases unmatched to any gene: 9. Germline loops: CDR1 SGDLS, CDR2 YYNGEE. The CDR3 DNA follows: TGTGCCAGCGCACCCAGGGGGCGCAACGGGGAGCTGTTTTTT. The encoded protein is CASAPRGRNGELFF.

The chain employs TRBV5-1 and TRBJ2-2, with a tentative D call TRBD1 (6 bases). This CDR3 spans 15 amino acids. The germline CDR1 and CDR2 sequences are SGHRS and YFSETQ. Deletions cut 3 bases from V and 4 bases from J, with 13 bases between. CDR3 protein: CASSSRDTTTGELFF. The CDR3 DNA follows: TGCGCCAGCAGCTCCCGGGACACAACCACCGGGGAGCTGTTTTTT.

The chain has TRBV6-5 and TRBJ2-1; D is possibly TRBD2 (7 bases). Between the trimmed V and J ends, which lost 2 bases and 4 bases, there was a span of 12 bases. This CDR3 region has 15 residues. The V gene's germline CDR1 is MNHEY and CDR2 SVGAGI. The CDR3 reads CASSYGRGRYNEQFF. The DNA for the CDR3 is TGTGCCAGCAGTTACGGGCGGGGGCGTTACAATGAGCAGTTCTTC.

This clone was detected a few times. J is TRBJ1-3 and V is TRBV4-1; unclear D gene. The germline gives CDR1 MGHRA, CDR2 YSYEKL. Trimming took off 0 bases at V and 0 bases at J, with 9 bases between the two ends. The CDR3 length is 16 residues. The CDR3 region has the DNA TGCGCCAGCAGCCAAGACCGGGAGAACTCTGGAAACACCATATATTTT. Amino acid sequence: CASSQDRENSGNTIYF.

The chain links TRBV5-1 to TRBJ1-6; weak D call: TRBD1 (6 bases). There are 16 residues in the CDR3. V gave up 3 bases and J gave up 5 bases, with 15 bases separating them. Germline V gene lookup returns CDR1 SGHRS and CDR2 YFSETQ. The CDR3 DNA reads TGCGCCAGCAGCTCCCTCGGACAGACTGATAATTCACCCCTCCACTTT. Amino acids: CASSSLGQTDNSPLHF. Supplemented by reference TRBV5-1 and TRBJ1-6, the full variable domain reads KAGVTQTPRYLIKTRGQQVTLSCSPISGHRSVSWYQQTPGQGLQFLFEYFSETQRNKGNFPGRFSGRQFSNSRSEMNVSTLELGDSALYLCASSSLGQTDNSPLHFGNGTRLTVT.

This chain joins TRBV5-1 and TRBJ1-3; D call uncertain. The CDR3 is 17 amino acids. CDR1 SGHRS and CDR2 YFSETQ come from the germline V gene. The V end was cut by 0 bases, the J end by 0 bases, with 13 bases between. Here the CDR3 DNA reads TGCGCCAGCAGCTTGGGACTCTCGCCTATCTCTGGAAACACCATATATTTT. Amino acids: CASSLGLSPISGNTIYF.

J is TRBJ2-5 and V is TRBV6-5; 7 positions match TRBD2. This CDR3 has 13 amino acids. Germline V lookup: CDR1 MNHEY, CDR2 SVGAGI. J lost 5 bases, V lost 10 bases, and 10 bases had no gene match. The CDR3 DNA sequence: TGTGCCATCTCCGGACTAGATGGTGAGACCCAGTACTTC. Protein: CAISGLDGETQYF.

The J gene is TRBJ2-5, the V gene TRBV6-6; weak D call: TRBD2 (7 bases). V lost 8 bases and J 3 bases, leaving 16 bases between the germline ends. Germline assignment: CDR1 MNHNY and CDR2 SVGAGI (reference sequence). This CDR3 contains 14 residues. CDR3 protein: CASGGAAGEETQYF. In DNA, the CDR3 is TGTGCCAGCGGGGGGGCCGCGGGGGAAGAGACCCAGTACTTC.

V is TRBV7-2 and J is TRBJ2-2; TRBD1 is a possible D gene (5 bases). This CDR3 has 15 residues. Germline V CDR1 and CDR2: SGHTA, FQGNSA. V was clipped by 1 base and J by 6 bases, with 12 bases between them. Here the CDR3 DNA reads TGTGCCAGCAGCTTAGATTCCACAGGTCCCGGGGAGCTGTTTTTT. Protein product: CASSLDSTGPGELFF. The full variable domain, with the rest looked up from reference TRBV7-2 and TRBJ2-2, is GAGVSQSPSNKVTEKGKDVELRCDPISGHTALYWYRQSLGQGLEFLIYFQGNSAPDKSGLPSDRFSAERTGGSVSTLTIQRTQQEDSAVYLCASSLDSTGPGELFFGEGSRLTVL.

The V call is TRBV5-1, the J call TRBJ2-5; D might be TRBD1 (5 bases). The CDR3 extends over 15 amino acids. Germline V lookup: CDR1 SGHRS, CDR2 YFSETQ. V was pared by 4 bases and J by 1 base, with 14 bases between. CDR3 sequence: CASSPLGLGQETQYF. The CDR3 bases are TGCGCCAGCAGCCCGCTGGGGCTAGGCCAAGAGACCCAGTACTTC.

The chain uses TRBV19 and TRBJ2-2; 11 nucleotides line up with TRBD2. The ends lost 4 bases at V and 5 bases at J; junction bases unmatched: 3. This CDR3 comprises 15 residues. Germline values: CDR1 LNHDA, CDR2 SQIVND (reference sequence). This CDR3 is CASSRASGGTGELFF. CDR3 sequence (DNA): TGTGCCAGTAGTAGGGCTAGCGGGGGGACCGGGGAGCTGTTTTTT.

This clone was seen just once. The chain couples TRBV25-1 to TRBJ1-4; TRBD1 is a possible D gene (6 bases). Trimming took off 9 bases at V and 0 bases at J, with 17 bases between the two ends. The CDR3 sequence is 16 residues long. The germline gives CDR1 MGHDK, CDR2 SYGVNS. For the CDR3, the DNA is TGTGCCAGTACCGATCAGGGGAGCGCAACTAATGAAAAACTGTTTTTT. It yields the protein CASTDQGSATNEKLFF. The full variable domain, with the rest looked up from reference TRBV25-1 and TRBJ1-4, is EADIYQTPRYLVIGTGKKITLECSQTMGHDKMYWYQQDPGMELHLIHYSYGVNSTEKGDLSSESTVSRIRTEHFPLTLESARPSHTSQYLCASTDQGSATNEKLFFGSGTQLSVL.